A selection of T cell receptor beta chains follows, all from one sample in a study of radiation and T cells in renal cell carcinoma. Data came from immunoSEQ multiplex PCR; TCRdb stores just in-frame clones and leaves some out. Of around 95,000 clones listed, 65% to 90% are singletons. Sequencing used blood, obtained from a patient whose treatment included radiotherapy and nephrectomy. Source of these receptors: a man in his sixties with renal cell carcinoma. CDR3s include the opening cysteine and the closing phenylalanine or tryptophan. Each record gives: V gene, CDR3 length, clone size, D gene, CDR3 protein. The D gene is left open where the match is weak. Where a row states a size, it is once, few, many or the class of an expanded clone; other rows omit it.

V: TRBV2; length: 14; size: NA; D: TRBD1; CDR3: CASSEASTGDGYTF
V: TRBV5-1; length: 14; size: NA; D: TRBD1; CDR3: CASSFGTASDEQYF
V: TRBV29-1; length: 14; size: NA; D: NA; CDR3: CSVEVEVPGNTIYF
V: TRBV9; length: 18; size: NA; D: TRBD1; CDR3: CASSVTPGTGGNNYGYTF
V: TRBV9; length: 15; size: NA; D: NA; CDR3: CASSVADGNTGELFF
V: TRBV28; length: 16; size: few; D: TRBD1; CDR3: CASSSLHRGFRNGQFF
V: TRBV7-2; length: 16; size: NA; D: TRBD2; CDR3: CASSRTSGTSYNEQFF
V: TRBV11-2; length: 17; size: NA; D: NA; CDR3: CASSLDLWRYGTGELFF
V: TRBV6-1; length: 15; size: NA; D: TRBD2; CDR3: CASSSTSGTYNEQFF
V: TRBV6-1; length: 14; size: NA; D: TRBD1; CDR3: CASSAGQVATEAFF
V: TRBV19; length: 15; size: NA; D: TRBD2; CDR3: CASSGPGLAGNEQFF
V: TRBV11-2; length: 13; size: few; D: NA; CDR3: CASSPESFGELFF
V: TRBV5-8; length: 17; size: NA; D: TRBD1; CDR3: CASSWDRGTLGLGEQYF
V: TRBV10-3; length: 14; size: NA; D: TRBD2; CDR3: CAISASSGTYEQYF
V: TRBV7-3; length: 19; size: NA; D: TRBD1; CDR3: CASSLRTGDPGGGANVLTF
V: TRBV6-1; length: 15; size: few; D: TRBD2; CDR3: CASSAGTRSYNEQFF
V: TRBV6-6; length: 15; size: NA; D: TRBD2; CDR3: CASSPRTSPTGELFF
V: TRBV6-5; length: 16; size: NA; D: TRBD1; CDR3: CASSYGRQGMGEKLFF
V: TRBV30; length: 14; size: NA; D: NA; CDR3: CAWRGAAPDSPLHF
V: TRBV14; length: 15; size: NA; D: TRBD2; CDR3: CASSQGLAGVSEQFF
V: TRBV29-1; length: 14; size: NA; D: NA; CDR3: CSVEEGLARGIQYF
V: TRBV28; length: 14; size: NA; D: NA; CDR3: CASSLWSGNQPQHF
V: TRBV28; length: 15; size: once; D: TRBD1; CDR3: CASSLQGQGLNIQYF
V: TRBV19; length: 15; size: few; D: NA; CDR3: CASSIISGDSYEQYF
V: TRBV28; length: 16; size: NA; D: TRBD2; CDR3: CASSSRTSGRDNEQFF
V: TRBV10-3; length: 16; size: NA; D: NA; CDR3: CAISESSSRGTGELFF
V: TRBV30; length: 13; size: NA; D: NA; CDR3: CAWNQEGGYEQYF
V: TRBV9; length: 15; size: NA; D: TRBD2; CDR3: CASSPTLAGSYEQYF
V: TRBV4-1; length: 17; size: NA; D: TRBD2; CDR3: CASSPLPRRGRTDTQYF
V: TRBV7-9; length: 13; size: NA; D: NA; CDR3: CASSAQMDSPLHF
V: TRBV11-3; length: 12; size: NA; D: TRBD1; CDR3: CASSLGPGQADF
V: TRBV10-3; length: 16; size: few; D: TRBD2; CDR3: CALKGGTSGSTGELFF
V: TRBV29-1; length: 16; size: NA; D: TRBD1; CDR3: CSVETTGTGVQETQYF
V: TRBV28; length: 16; size: NA; D: TRBD1; CDR3: CASSDPTGARNTEAFF
V: TRBV5-1; length: 15; size: NA; D: NA; CDR3: CASSPTGGGQETQYF
V: TRBV7-6; length: 15; size: NA; D: TRBD2; CDR3: CASSLTAGGNNEQFF
V: TRBV19; length: 18; size: NA; D: NA; CDR3: CASSLYRVWDSGANVLTF
V: TRBV19; length: 15; size: NA; D: NA; CDR3: CASSLSQGGTYEQYF
V: TRBV4-1; length: 17; size: once; D: TRBD2; CDR3: CASSQQGTSGSRETQYF
V: TRBV7-6; length: 13; size: once; D: TRBD1; CDR3: CASSLSGTGELFF
V: TRBV9; length: 15; size: NA; D: NA; CDR3: CASSEDGRHNQPQHF
V: TRBV6-1; length: 15; size: NA; D: TRBD2; CDR3: CASRTGTSGSYEQYF
V: TRBV7-9; length: 16; size: NA; D: TRBD1; CDR3: CASSHQSRGQVREQYF
V: TRBV11-2; length: 15; size: NA; D: TRBD2; CDR3: CASSPQASGGNEQFF
V: TRBV28; length: 12; size: few; D: NA; CDR3: CASSRHNQPQHF
V: TRBV7-9; length: 13; size: NA; D: NA; CDR3: CASSPAGPYEQYF
V: TRBV4-1; length: 19; size: NA; D: TRBD1; CDR3: CASSQDDQGASPRSYEQYF
V: TRBV19; length: 15; size: NA; D: NA; CDR3: CASSLPGPRNTEAFF
V: TRBV7-9; length: 14; size: once; D: NA; CDR3: CASSLIGSQYVQFF
V: TRBV7-8; length: 15; size: NA; D: NA; CDR3: CASSLVSGFSYEQYF
V: TRBV30; length: 12; size: NA; D: NA; CDR3: CAWNRGIGELFF
V: TRBV9; length: 14; size: NA; D: NA; CDR3: CASSGGESGNTIYF
V: TRBV15; length: 16; size: NA; D: TRBD2; CDR3: CATSRELAASSYEQYF
V: TRBV2; length: 18; size: once; D: NA; CDR3: CASIETGRGPSGSYGYTF
V: TRBV10-3; length: 13; size: NA; D: TRBD1; CDR3: CAIRTQGAYEQYF
V: TRBV21-1; length: 15; size: NA; D: NA; CDR3: CASRPGGPPTDTQYF
V: TRBV7-8; length: 17; size: NA; D: TRBD2; CDR3: CASSSGTSGSSYNEQFF
V: TRBV11-1; length: 16; size: NA; D: TRBD1; CDR3: CASRPTGTGNTGELFF
V: TRBV27; length: 15; size: NA; D: NA; CDR3: CASSLGSSSTDTQYF
V: TRBV5-6; length: 13; size: once; D: NA; CDR3: CASSRTGRDEQYF